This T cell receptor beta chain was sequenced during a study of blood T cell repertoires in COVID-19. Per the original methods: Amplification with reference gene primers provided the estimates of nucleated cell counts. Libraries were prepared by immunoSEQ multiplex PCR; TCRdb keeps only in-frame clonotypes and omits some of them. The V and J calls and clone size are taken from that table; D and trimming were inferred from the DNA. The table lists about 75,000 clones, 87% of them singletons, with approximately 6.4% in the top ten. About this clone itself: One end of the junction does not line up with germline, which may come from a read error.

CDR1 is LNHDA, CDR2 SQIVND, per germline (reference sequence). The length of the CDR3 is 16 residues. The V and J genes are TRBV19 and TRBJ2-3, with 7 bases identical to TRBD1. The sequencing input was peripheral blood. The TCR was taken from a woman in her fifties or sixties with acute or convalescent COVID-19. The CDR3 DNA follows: TGTGCCAATAGTAACAGGGGTCATACAAGCACAGATACGCAGTATTTT. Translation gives CANSNRGHTSTDTQYF.